This TCR beta chain was retrieved from a study of blood T cell repertoires in COVID-19. Overall study context: The United States, Italy and Spain provided the acute and convalescent COVID-19 samples. PBMCs, B-cell-depleted T cells, or T cells were the source of the cDNA or gDNA that made up the material.

As handled by the study authors: Using reference gene primer amplification, nucleated cell counts were estimated. Produced via immunoSEQ multiplex PCR; TCRdb's table is partial and in-frame only. V and J calls and clone size follow that table, whereas D and trimming were derived from the DNA. The table has around 240,000 clones, around 83% seen once; the top ten hold 1.2% to 1.5%. The CDR3 spans 13 residues. Looked up from germline, CDR1 is PRHDT and CDR2 is FYEKMQ (reference sequence). The germline V and J ends were trimmed by 4 bases and 10 bases, with 14 bases remaining between them. Material: peripheral blood. The TCR was taken from a woman between 40 and 50 years old who had recovered from COVID-19. The rearrangement links TRBV13 to TRBJ2-1; D is possibly TRBD2 (7 bases). The CDR3 spells CASSWDGGQEQFF. DNA of the CDR3: TGTGCCAGCAGCTGGGACGGGGGGCAGGAGCAGTTCTTC. The whole variable domain, filled in from reference TRBV13 and TRBJ2-1, reads AAGVIQSPRHLIKEKRETATLKCYPIPRHDTVYWYQQGPGQDPQFLISFYEKMQSDKGSIPDRFSAQQFSDYHSELNMSSLELGDSALYFCASSWDGGQEQFFGPGTRLTVL.